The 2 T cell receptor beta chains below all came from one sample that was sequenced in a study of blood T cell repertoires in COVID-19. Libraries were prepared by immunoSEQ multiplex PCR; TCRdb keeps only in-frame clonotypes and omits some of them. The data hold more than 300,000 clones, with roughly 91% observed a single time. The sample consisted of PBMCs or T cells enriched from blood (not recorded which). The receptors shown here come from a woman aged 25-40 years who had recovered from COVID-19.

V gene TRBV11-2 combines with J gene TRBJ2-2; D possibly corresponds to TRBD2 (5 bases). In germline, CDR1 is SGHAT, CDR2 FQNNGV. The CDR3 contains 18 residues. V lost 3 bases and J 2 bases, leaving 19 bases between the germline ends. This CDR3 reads CASSFRRRVSANTGELFF. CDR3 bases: TGTGCCAGCAGCTTTCGCCGGCGGGTTTCGGCCAACACCGGGGAGCTGTTTTTT.

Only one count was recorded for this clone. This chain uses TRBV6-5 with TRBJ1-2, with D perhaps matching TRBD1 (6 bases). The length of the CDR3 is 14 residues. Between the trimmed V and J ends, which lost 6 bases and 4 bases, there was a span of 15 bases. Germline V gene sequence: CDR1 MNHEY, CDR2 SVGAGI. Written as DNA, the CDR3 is TGTGCCAGCAGCGCTTATACAGGGCCCTATGGCTACACCTTC. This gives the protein CASSAYTGPYGYTF.